The rows below give T cell receptor beta chains drawn from one sample of a study of T cell responses to AZD1222 COVID-19 vaccine. Profiled with immunoSEQ multiplex PCR; TCRdb holds only in-frame clones, not every one. The sample lists about 180,000 clones; approximately 90% were seen once. The source was peripheral blood, collected 28 days after the second dose of the MenACWY control vaccine. These receptors originate from an adult who received the MenACWY meningococcal vaccine as a control. CDR3s include the opening cysteine and the closing phenylalanine or tryptophan. Each record gives: CDR3 length, J gene, V gene, CDR3 protein.

>11|TRBJ1-1|TRBV12-3/TRBV12-4
CASSFGLTNFF
>14|TRBJ1-2|TRBV28
CASSSPQGTYGYTF
>15|TRBJ1-2|TRBV5-4
CASSSSGGANYGYTF
>15|TRBJ1-6|TRBV7-2
CASSPRDRGAPPLHF
>14|TRBJ2-7|TRBV6-5
CASSLRFREYEQYF
>12|TRBJ1-1|TRBV19
CASNRRSTEAFF
>14|TRBJ1-1|TRBV6-5
CASSYGYGDTEAFF
>17|TRBJ1-6|TRBV28
CASSLWGDRGNNSPLHF
>14|TRBJ2-5|TRBV2
CASRFSAGRETQYF
>15|TRBJ2-1|TRBV4-3
CASSQVRSSGDEQFF
>15|TRBJ2-1|TRBV9
CASSVGDSGYNEQFF
>15|TRBJ2-7|TRBV5-6
CASSLGTGSSYEQYF
>14|TRBJ1-1|TRBV19
CASSIPHPRDEAFF
>15|TRBJ2-1|TRBV27
CASSPVGLAINEQFF
>14|TRBJ1-1|TRBV7-8
CASSLEGSGTEAFF
>15|TRBJ2-5|TRBV5-1
CASSLDARQEETQYF
>14|TRBJ1-1|TRBV19
CASRKGGGNTEAFF
>13|TRBJ2-1|TRBV7-9
CASSSDLGNEQFF
>13|TRBJ1-5|TRBV9
CASSVKANQPQHF
>14|TRBJ2-7|TRBV6-5
CASSPGPGNYEQYF
>11|TRBJ1-1|TRBV6-2/TRBV6-3
CASSYDTEAFF
>12|TRBJ1-2|TRBV4-1
CASSQDRYGYTF
>14|TRBJ1-1|TRBV28
CASSTGARVTEAFF
>20|TRBJ2-1|TRBV4-3
CASSQAHMTSGKFSYNEQFF
>17|TRBJ2-4|TRBV10-1
CASSESTGIGAKNIQYF
>15|TRBJ1-5|TRBV30
CAWSVQGQGWEPQHF
>17|TRBJ2-7|TRBV7-2
CASSHATWGLGRAEQYF